This paragraph covers one T cell receptor (beta chain) sequence. Its antigen is not identified. This record comes from a study of CD8+ T cells in alopecia areata. The wider study: The study gave tofacitinib for 6 to 18 months, then 6 months off drug.

Broader study findings: In blood and scalp, many expanded lesional clones persisted during tofacitinib. Among the 100 top clones, expanded CD8+ clones, like scalp clonality, were significantly decreased by tofacitinib.

Investigators isolated RNA and reverse transcribed it into cDNA to act as the sequencing template. Here immunoSEQ multiplex PCR was the method, and the copy in TCRdb shows in-frame clones only, minus some. The table shows under 150,000 clones, with 53% occurring only once. Specified treatment: oral pan-JAK inhibitor, 5-10 mg twice daily. Sorting of CD4+ and CD8+ T cells was performed on PBMCs. Germline values: CDR1 MGHRA, CDR2 YSYEKL. V lost 3 bases to trimming and J lost 6 bases; unmatched junction nucleotides: 10. The CDR3 loop spans 15 amino acids. This TCR was sampled from a human donor with alopecia areata. This chain connects TRBV4-1 to TRBJ2-7; 8 positions agree with TRBD1. Specimen: CD4+ T cells sorted from blood, collected at week 4, from a patient treated with tofacitinib. The CDR3 is CASSQGGQGGREQYF. The CDR3 DNA is TGCGCCAGCAGCCAGGGAGGACAGGGTGGCCGCGAGCAGTACTTC.